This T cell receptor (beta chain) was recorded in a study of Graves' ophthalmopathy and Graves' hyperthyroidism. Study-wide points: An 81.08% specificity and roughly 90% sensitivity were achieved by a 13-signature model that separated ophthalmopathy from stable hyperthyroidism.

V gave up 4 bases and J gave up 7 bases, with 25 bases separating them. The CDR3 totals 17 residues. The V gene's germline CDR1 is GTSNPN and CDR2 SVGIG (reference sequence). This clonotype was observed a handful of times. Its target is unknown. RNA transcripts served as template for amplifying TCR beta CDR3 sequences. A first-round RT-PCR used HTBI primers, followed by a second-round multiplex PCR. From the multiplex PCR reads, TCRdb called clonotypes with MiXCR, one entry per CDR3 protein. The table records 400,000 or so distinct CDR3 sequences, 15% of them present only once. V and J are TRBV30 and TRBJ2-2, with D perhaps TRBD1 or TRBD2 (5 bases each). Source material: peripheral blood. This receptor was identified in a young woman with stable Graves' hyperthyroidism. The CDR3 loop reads CAWIPGRPESWGGELFF. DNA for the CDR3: TGTGCCTGGATCCCGGGACGGCCGGAGTCGTGGGGCGGGGAGCTGTTTTTT.